This is a list of T cell receptor beta chains from one sample in a study of T-cell reconstitution after alpha-beta-depleted transplantation in children. In TCRdb, the PCR reads were re-called with MiXCR into one record per CDR3 protein. The sample consists of around 190,000 distinct CDR3 sequences, roughly 7.1% of them appearing once. Here the sequenced sample was PBMCs, taken before TCRalphabeta/CD19-depleted stem cell transplant. The receptors originated from a boy younger than 10 with acute lymphoblastic leukemia, due to receive a stem cell transplant. CDR3s include the opening cysteine and the closing phenylalanine or tryptophan. The order of the fields is V gene, J gene, D gene, clone size, CDR3 DNA, CDR3 protein. A D gene is named only where the DNA matches it firmly. Rows give clone size only sometimes, using once, few, many, or a class for an expanded clone.

TRBV11-2	TRBJ1-4	TRBD1	few	TGTGCCAGCAGCTTAGGTGAGACAGGGCGTGAAAAACTGTTTTTT	CASSLGETGREKLFF
TRBV11-2	TRBJ2-7	TRBD2	.	TGTGCCAGCAGCCCGACGGGGCGCTCTCGCGGGAGTATCTACGAGCAGTACTTC	CASSPTGRSRGSIYEQYF
TRBV6-1	TRBJ2-7	.	.	TGTGCCAGCAGTCGCTATCCAATCCTAAAAGGGGTCTACGAGCAGTACTTC	CASSRYPILKGVYEQYF
TRBV6-1	TRBJ2-1	TRBD2	many	TGTGCCAGCAGTACGGGACTAGCGGGTTTGAATGAGCAGTTCTTC	CASSTGLAGLNEQFF
TRBV5-1	TRBJ2-1	.	many	TGCGCCAGCAGCTTGGACCTAGCTGGTTGGGATGAGCAGTTCTTC	CASSLDLAGWDEQFF
TRBV5-1	TRBJ2-1	TRBD2	many	TGCGCCACCAACCCTAGCGGGAGGGCCAATGAGCAGTTCTTC	CATNPSGRANEQFF
TRBV10-2	TRBJ2-2	.	.	TGCGCCAGCAGGAAGGGGGCCGGGGAGCTGTTTTTT	CASRKGAGELFF
TRBV5-1	TRBJ2-7	TRBD1	many	TGCGCCAGCAGCTTGGGACAGGGATTTGAGCAGTACTTC	CASSLGQGFEQYF
TRBV11-2	TRBJ2-4	.	few	TGTGCCAGCAGCCCCCAGGGGGGCGCCGGAAACATTCAGTACTTC	CASSPQGGAGNIQYF
TRBV6-1	TRBJ1-2	.	few	TGTGCCAGCAGTGCTAGGACGGCTAACTATGGCTACACCTTC	CASSARTANYGYTF
TRBV5-1	TRBJ2-7	.	many	TGCGCCAGCAGCGTGTATCGCGGGGCCTACGAGCAGTACTTC	CASSVYRGAYEQYF
TRBV5-1	TRBJ1-1	TRBD1	few	TGCGCCAGCAGCGTGAGGACAGGGGGCACGAACACTGAAGCTTTCTTT	CASSVRTGGTNTEAFF
TRBV7-9	TRBJ2-1	.	few	TGTGCCAGCAGCCGATGGGGTAGCTTTAATTACAATGAGCAGTTCTTC	CASSRWGSFNYNEQFF
TRBV18	TRBJ2-7	.	many	TGTGCCAGCTCACCGGGTATGTACGAGCAGTACTTC	CASSPGMYEQYF
TRBV19	TRBJ1-6	TRBD1	.	TGTGCCAGTAGCGCCCGGACAGGGGACAATTCACCCCTCCACTTT	CASSARTGDNSPLHF
TRBV6-1	TRBJ2-3	.	many	TGTGCCAACCGTCCATCTAGCACAGATACGCAGTATTTT	CANRPSSTDTQYF
TRBV28	TRBJ2-1	TRBD2	few	TGTGCCAGCAGTTTATTGAGCGGGGGCTACAATGAGCAGTTCTTC	CASSLLSGGYNEQFF
TRBV12-5	TRBJ1-2	.	many	TGTGCTAGTGCCCTCGACAGACTTGGCTACACCTTC	CASALDRLGYTF
TRBV7-2	TRBJ2-7	TRBD2	many	TGTGCCAGCAGCTTAGACGGGAGGGCCTACGAGCAGTACTTC	CASSLDGRAYEQYF
TRBV6-1	TRBJ2-1	TRBD2	.	TGTGCCAGCAGCCCTAGCGGGGGGGGCCCCTACAATGAGCAGTTCTTC	CASSPSGGGPYNEQFF
TRBV28	TRBJ2-7	TRBD2	many	TGTGCCAGCAGGCAGTTGAGCGGGAGGTACGAGCAGTACTTC	CASRQLSGRYEQYF
TRBV7-2	TRBJ2-1	TRBD1	many	TGTGCCAGCAGCCCAGACAGGGTCAATGAGCAGTTCTTC	CASSPDRVNEQFF
TRBV13	TRBJ2-3	TRBD1	many	TGTGCCAGCAGCCCTACCGGGACAGGGGAGGATACGCAGTATTTT	CASSPTGTGEDTQYF
TRBV3-1	TRBJ2-7	.	many	TGTGCCAGCAGCCAAGATTGGATAAACTACGAGCAGTACTTC	CASSQDWINYEQYF
TRBV11-3	TRBJ2-1	TRBD2	few	TGTGCCAGCAGCTTAGAAGTAGCGGGATATGGGTGGGAGCAGTTCTTC	CASSLEVAGYGWEQFF
TRBV20-1	TRBJ2-3	.	many	TGCAGTGCTAGAGATGCAGTTACAGATACGCAGTATTTT	CSARDAVTDTQYF
TRBV10-2	TRBJ2-3	.	many	TGCGCCAGCAGTGGGCTCTGGGGGTCAGATACGCAGTATTTT	CASSGLWGSDTQYF
TRBV20-1	TRBJ2-3	TRBD1	many	TGCAGTGCTCATTGGACAGGGGTAGATACGCAGTATTTT	CSAHWTGVDTQYF
TRBV9	TRBJ1-1	.	.	TGTGCCAGCAGCCCCGGTTGGACCCAGAACACTGAAGCTTTCTTT	CASSPGWTQNTEAFF